The rows below give T cell receptor beta chains drawn from one sample of a study of T-cell memory formation after mild COVID-19. MiXCR was run by TCRdb on the 5' RACE reads, yielding one entry per CDR3 protein. The profile shows about 450,000 distinct CDR3 sequences, 20% to 30% of them singletons. The sequencing sample was made of PBMCs or a T cell subset sorted from them (not recorded which). The receptors shown here come from an adult woman who had mild COVID-19 (a few samples of this study predate the infection). Cell type and time point are not known. The CDR3 runs from the conserved cysteine through the conserved F or W. A D gene is named only where the DNA matches it firmly. Clone sizes are given selectively: once, few, many, or a class where the clone is expanded.

V gene	D gene	J gene	clone size	CDR3 DNA	CDR3 protein
TRBV5-5	TRBD2	TRBJ2-5	-	TGTGCCAGCACCCATGGACTAGCGCGAGAGACCCAGTACTTC	CASTHGLARETQYF
TRBV12-3/TRBV12-4	TRBD1	TRBJ2-7	-	TGTGCCAGCAGTGCCCGGGACAGCCACTACGAGCAGTACTTC	CASSARDSHYEQYF
TRBV7-7	TRBD2	TRBJ2-5	-	TGTGCTAGCAGCTCAGCGGGAGAGAAGACCCAGTACTTC	CASSSAGEKTQYF
TRBV4-3	-	TRBJ1-1	-	TGCGCCAGCAGCCAAGATTGGACACTGAACACTGAAGCTTTCTTT	CASSQDWTLNTEAFF
TRBV7-9	TRBD1	TRBJ1-1	-	TGTGCCAGCAGCTCGGGACAGGGGTCGGAGAACACTGAAGCTTTCTTT	CASSSGQGSENTEAFF
TRBV6-4	-	TRBJ2-1	-	TGTGCCAGCAGTGACGGTAGCGGCCCCTACAATGAGCAGTTCTTC	CASSDGSGPYNEQFF
TRBV20-1	TRBD2	TRBJ2-3	few	TGCAGTGCTAGAGATGTTTTGGAACTAGCGGGAGGAAGCACAGATACGCAGTATTTT	CSARDVLELAGGSTDTQYF
TRBV7-3	-	TRBJ2-5	few	TGTGCCAGCAGCCCACCCGGATCCCTTCGGAGGACTGCCATACAAGAGACCCAGTACTTC	CASSPPGSLRRTAIQETQYF
TRBV4-1	-	TRBJ2-3	-	TGCGCCAGCCGGGACACAAACACAGATACGCAGTATTTT	CASRDTNTDTQYF
TRBV5-5	TRBD2	TRBJ2-1	few	TGTGCCAGCAGCTCCTCGGGACTAGCGGGAGGGCTTCAGTTCTTC	CASSSSGLAGGLQFF
TRBV5-4	TRBD1	TRBJ1-2	-	TGTGCCAGCAGCCCTGGCCCCGGACAGGGAGACTATGGCTACACCTTC	CASSPGPGQGDYGYTF
TRBV6-5	-	TRBJ2-6	few	TGTGCCAGCAGTCCGATCCCCCGGGGATCTGGGGCCAACGTCCTGACTTTC	CASSPIPRGSGANVLTF
TRBV7-2	-	TRBJ1-1	-	TGTGCCAGCAGCTTAGAGCCACAGGAGGATTTGAACACTGAAGCTTTCTTT	CASSLEPQEDLNTEAFF
TRBV20-1	TRBD1	TRBJ2-7	-	TGCAGTGCGACCGGGACAGGGATTTCCTACGAGCAGTACTTC	CSATGTGISYEQYF
TRBV12-3/TRBV12-4	-	TRBJ2-7	-	TGTGCCAGCAGTCTCCCCCTTATGTTCTACGAGCAGTACTTC	CASSLPLMFYEQYF
TRBV7-8	-	TRBJ2-2	many	TGTGCCAGCAGCTTAGCAGGGGACACCGGGGAGCTGTTTTTT	CASSLAGDTGELFF
TRBV6-1	-	TRBJ1-1	-	TGTGCCAGCAGTGATGGGGGGGCTGGCACTGAAGCTTTCTTT	CASSDGGAGTEAFF
TRBV5-1	TRBD2	TRBJ2-2	few	TGCGCCAGCAGCTTCTCGCGGGAGCCCACCGGGGAGCTGTTTTTT	CASSFSREPTGELFF
TRBV7-3	-	TRBJ2-1	few	TGTGCCAGCAGCGATAAGGGTACCCTGGGAATCAATGAGCAGTTCTTC	CASSDKGTLGINEQFF
TRBV20-1	TRBD1	TRBJ1-2	few	TGCAGTGCTAGGACCCGACAGGGAGTGGGCTATGGCTACACCTTC	CSARTRQGVGYGYTF
TRBV7-8	TRBD2	TRBJ2-3	-	TGTGCCAGCAGCTTAATAGCGGGAGTCTTCGGGAGCACAGATACGCAGTATTTT	CASSLIAGVFGSTDTQYF
TRBV18	-	TRBJ1-2	few	TGTGCCAGCTCACCTGGGGCAGGGATCGGGGACTATGGCTACACCTTC	CASSPGAGIGDYGYTF
TRBV30	-	TRBJ1-1	many	TGTGCCCGGAGGGATTATGGGGCGGGCACTGAAGCTTTCTTT	CARRDYGAGTEAFF
TRBV4-1	-	TRBJ2-7	-	TGCGCCAGCAGGAGTTTTTCCGGGCCCTTAGGGTCCGAGCAGTACTTC	CASRSFSGPLGSEQYF
TRBV5-4	-	TRBJ2-2	-	TGTGCCAGCAGCCGTTCCGGGACTTACTACACCGGGGAGCTGTTTTTT	CASSRSGTYYTGELFF
TRBV6-5	-	TRBJ2-1	few	TGTGCCAGCAGGACACTCACGAGCTCCTACAATGAGCAGTTCTTC	CASRTLTSSYNEQFF
TRBV24-1	-	TRBJ2-7	-	TGTGCCACCAGTGAGACGTATTCCTACGAGCAGTACTTC	CATSETYSYEQYF
TRBV24-1	-	TRBJ1-4	-	TGTGCCACCAGTGACCCCCCCGGGAAAAGACTGTTTTTT	CATSDPPGKRLFF
TRBV7-7	TRBD2	TRBJ2-2	-	TGTGCCAGCAGCTTAAGGTCTAGCGGGGGTAACACCGGGGAGCTGTTTTTT	CASSLRSSGGNTGELFF
TRBV25-1	-	TRBJ2-2	-	TGTGCCAGCCGGCTAAGACACTGGAACACCGGGGAGCTGTTTTTT	CASRLRHWNTGELFF
TRBV5-1	-	TRBJ1-1	-	TGCGCCAGCAGTGAGATGATGAACACTGAAGCTTTCTTT	CASSEMMNTEAFF
TRBV9	-	TRBJ2-1	-	TGTGCCAGCAGCGTAGCTACGGGAGCGGGTAGTGAGCAGTTCTTC	CASSVATGAGSEQFF
TRBV2	-	TRBJ2-5	-	TGTGCCAGCAGCGATGAAGAGACCCAGTACTTC	CASSDEETQYF
TRBV12-3/TRBV12-4	-	TRBJ1-2	few	TGTGCCAGCAGCGGAGGGGGTGGGGGCTACACCTTC	CASSGGGGGYTF
TRBV12-3/TRBV12-4	-	TRBJ2-5	few	TGTGCCAGCAGTTTTGGTGGGCCGGGGATGGGGACCCAGTACTTC	CASSFGGPGMGTQYF
TRBV5-1	-	TRBJ2-3	many	TGCGCCAGCAGCTTGTCGGGCCGTCCCAGCACAGATACGCAGTATTTT	CASSLSGRPSTDTQYF
TRBV7-2	TRBD1	TRBJ2-6	-	TGTGCCAGCAGAGGGACAGGGATCTCTGGGGCCAACGTCCTGACTTTC	CASRGTGISGANVLTF
TRBV7-8	-	TRBJ1-4	few	TGTGCCAGCAGCCCCGGGGGGGGGCTTAATGAAAAACTGTTTTTT	CASSPGGGLNEKLFF
TRBV12-3/TRBV12-4	-	TRBJ2-2	few	TGTGCCAGCAGCCCACAGGCCAGCCTAAACACCGGGGAGCTGTTTTTT	CASSPQASLNTGELFF
TRBV5-1	-	TRBJ2-3	-	TGCGCCAGCAGCTTCCAGGGACCGAAGGATACGCAGTATTTT	CASSFQGPKDTQYF
TRBV4-2	TRBD2	TRBJ2-5	-	TGTGCCAGCAGCCAAGACATCCTAGCGGGGGGGCCAAGAGAGACCCAGTACTTC	CASSQDILAGGPRETQYF
TRBV11-3	TRBD2	TRBJ2-1	-	TGTGCCAGCAGCTCCACTTCACTAGCGGGAGGAGTCAATGAGCAGTTCTTC	CASSSTSLAGGVNEQFF
TRBV6-5	TRBD1	TRBJ1-1	-	TGTGCCAGCAACTTCAGGGGGGAAGCTTTCTTT	CASNFRGEAFF
TRBV6-1	TRBD1	TRBJ1-2	once	TGTGCCAGCAGAGAACAGGGGACCGCAACTGGTTATGGCTACACCTTC	CASREQGTATGYGYTF
TRBV11-2	TRBD1	TRBJ2-1	-	TGTGCCAGCAGCTCTCACAGGGGGCCTAATATTGAGCAGTTCTTC	CASSSHRGPNIEQFF
TRBV7-6	TRBD1	TRBJ2-7	once	TGTGCCAGCAGCGCCCTGGCCGGGACAGGGGCTGACGAGCAGTACTTC	CASSALAGTGADEQYF
TRBV12-3/TRBV12-4	-	TRBJ2-1	few	TGTGCCAGCAGTTCCCTTGAGGAGCAGTTCTTC	CASSSLEEQFF
TRBV7-9	-	TRBJ2-6	few	TGTGCCAGCAGTCCGAGGGGGGCCCTCACTGGGGCCAACGTCCTGACTTTC	CASSPRGALTGANVLTF
TRBV15	TRBD1	TRBJ1-6	few	TGTGCCACCCGAGGACAGGGTTATAATTCACCCCTCCACTTT	CATRGQGYNSPLHF
TRBV29-1	-	TRBJ2-1	-	TGCAGCGTTGCCTCGCCGAGCTCCTACAATGAGCAGTTCTTC	CSVASPSSYNEQFF
TRBV9	-	TRBJ2-3	-	TGTGCCAGCAGCGTAACCGGGACTTCAACCACAGATACGCAGTATTTT	CASSVTGTSTTDTQYF
TRBV19	TRBD2	TRBJ2-7	few	TGTGCCAGTAGTTCTAGCGGGGGGGCTGGCGAGCAGTACTTC	CASSSSGGAGEQYF
TRBV9	-	TRBJ2-3	few	TGTGCCAGCAGCGTAGAGGTGGCGGATGTCACAGATACGCAGTATTTT	CASSVEVADVTDTQYF